These 24 T cell receptor beta chains were sequenced from one sample in a study of CD8+CD57+ T cells in acquired aplastic anemia. Whoever was chosen for sequencing had shown CD8+CD57+ cell expansion by flow cytometry. Using genomic DNA as the template, TCR beta VDJ and CDR3 profiling was carried out. TCRdb called the reads again in MiXCR, with one record for every CDR3 protein. The sample yields 200,000 to 300,000 distinct CDR3 sequences, more than 45% seen once. The source material was sorted CD4+, CD8+, or CD8+CD57+ T cells (not recorded which) from PBMCs. Receptor source: a human donor with aplastic anemia.

CDR3: CATSLTGAGAEKLFF. CDR3 DNA: TGTGCCACCAGTTTAACGGGGGCTGGAGCTGAAAAACTGTTTTTT. The rearrangement uses TRBV24-1 and TRBJ1-4, with D possibly TRBD1 on 6 matching bases. The V end lost 6 bases, the J end lost 7 bases, and 17 bases lay between the germline ends. The CDR3 loop spans 15 amino acids. Germline CDR1 is KGHDR and CDR2 is SFDVKD.

With regard to this clonotype: Compared with germline, one end of the junction differs, possibly owing to a read error. J is TRBJ1-4 and V is TRBV7-8, with D possibly matching TRBD1 (5 bases). The CDR3 covers 13 residues. Germline-derived CDR1 and CDR2 are SGHVS and FQNEAQ. CDR3 in DNA: TGTGCCAGCAGCGTAGCTTTATGGGGGGAACTGTTTTTT. Protein: CASSVALWGELFF.

This clonotype was counted ten times or more. This sequence joins TRBV20-1 and TRBJ2-1; 10 nucleotides match TRBD2. The germline V gene has CDR1 DFQATT and CDR2 SNEGSKA (reference sequence). This CDR3 has 20 amino acids. V was clipped by 3 bases and J by 3 bases; unmatched bases: 20. CDR3 region: CSASRTQLAGVVGYYNEQFF. CDR3 coding DNA: TGCAGTGCTAGTCGCACGCAGCTAGCGGGAGTTGTTGGTTACTACAATGAGCAGTTCTTC.

The V gene is TRBV29-1, the J gene TRBJ2-3; no definite D call. Deletions cut 7 bases from V and 4 bases from J, with 9 bases between. The CDR3 spans 11 residues. Germline loops: CDR1 SQVTM, CDR2 ANQGSEA. The CDR3 loop reads CSAERADTQYF. The DNA of the CDR3 is TGCAGCGCCGAACGGGCAGATACGCAGTATTTT.

The gene calls are TRBV20-1 and TRBJ1-1; D is unresolved. The ends were cut back, 3 bases at V and 4 bases at J, with 9 bases in the middle. The CDR3 runs 12 residues. CDR1 and CDR2 (germline): DFQATT, SNEGSKA (reference sequence). Here the CDR3 reads CSASGSGTEAFF. The CDR3 DNA reads as TGCAGTGCTAGCGGCAGTGGCACTGAAGCTTTCTTT.

Comment on this clonotype: Since a much larger clone is just one base distant, this may be a read error. The chain recombines TRBV12-3 or TRBV12-4 with TRBJ1-4; TRBD1 matches 8 bases. The CDR3 is made up of 14 amino acids. The V segment lost 6 bases and the J segment 3 bases; nucleotides outside the gene matches: 3. The DNA for the CDR3 is TGTGCCAGCAGACAGGACAGGGCTAATGAAAAACTGTTTTTT. It specifies CASRQDRANEKLFF.

J is TRBJ1-6 and V is TRBV6-5; D is undetermined. CDR3 length equals 14 residues. V lost 8 bases and J 7 bases, leaving 15 bases between the germline ends. In germline, CDR1 is MNHEY, CDR2 SVGAGI. CDR3 in amino acids: CASRGGPSNSPLHF. In DNA, the CDR3 is TGTGCCAGCCGTGGCGGACCTTCCAATTCACCCCTCCACTTT.

The genes are TRBV3-1 and TRBJ2-7; 8 bases agree with TRBD1. V lost 4 bases and J lost 6; bases outside the gene matches: 14. This CDR3 has 16 amino acids. The V gene's germline CDR1 is LGHDT and CDR2 YNNKEL (reference sequence). DNA of the CDR3: TGTGCCAGCAGCCCAGGTGTGGACAGGGTGGGTTTCGAGCAGTACTTC. Its protein product is CASSPGVDRVGFEQYF.

The chain couples TRBV19 to TRBJ1-1; D gene uncertain. The CDR3 spans 13 residues. V was shortened by 3 bases and J by 3 bases, with 8 bases between the two germline ends. Germline V CDR1 and CDR2: LNHDA, SQIVND (reference sequence). CDR3 in DNA: TGTGCCAGTAGTATGTTCGGGGACACTGAAGCTTTCTTT. Protein: CASSMFGDTEAFF.

The rearrangement joins TRBV7-2 to TRBJ2-5; D might be TRBD2 (5 bases). The length of the CDR3 is 12 residues. Germline V gives CDR1 SGHTA, CDR2 FQGNSA. Trimming stripped 5 bases from V and 5 bases from J, with 9 bases between. CDR3 region: CASSHQRETQYF. The CDR3 DNA sequence: TGTGCCAGCAGCCACCAGCGGGAGACCCAGTACTTC.

Ten or more counts support this clonotype. The chain combines TRBV7-9 with TRBJ1-6, with TRBD1 as a possible D gene (6 bases). This CDR3 spans 14 amino acids. The V gene lost 5 bases and the J gene lost 4 bases, with 9 bases spanning the gap. Germline V gives CDR1 SEHNR, CDR2 FQNEAQ (reference sequence). Written as DNA, the CDR3 is TGTGCCAGCAGCGGCGGACAGTATAATTCACCCCTCCACTTT. Protein sequence: CASSGGQYNSPLHF.

The CDR3 DNA sequence: TGCAGTGCTAGCGTTCTAGCGGGAAGCGAGACCCAGTACTTC. Protein product: CSASVLAGSETQYF. The rearrangement links TRBV20-1 to TRBJ2-5; 9 nucleotides line up with TRBD2. CDR1 and CDR2 (germline): DFQATT, SNEGSKA (reference sequence). The CDR3 extends over 14 amino acids. V lost 3 bases and J lost 5; bases outside the gene matches: 7.

This clonotype has a handful of counts. This rearrangement joins TRBV7-9 to TRBJ1-1, with D hard to call. CDR1 and CDR2 from the germline V gene are SEHNR and FQNEAQ (reference sequence). This CDR3 contains 16 residues. V was pared by 2 bases and J by 2 bases, with 15 bases between. The CDR3 bases are TGTGCCAGCAGCTTAAAGGGCAACGGTAAAAACACTGAAGCTTTCTTT. Protein: CASSLKGNGKNTEAFF.

This chain joins TRBV20-1 and TRBJ1-5, with D perhaps TRBD1 (6 bases). V was cut by 0 bases and J by 0 bases, with 12 bases left in between. This CDR3 region has 16 residues. Germline CDR1 reads DFQATT; CDR2 reads SNEGSKA (reference sequence). In DNA, the CDR3 is TGCAGTGCTAGAGATTTAGGGGGGGATAGCAATCAGCCCCAGCATTTT. Protein sequence: CSARDLGGDSNQPQHF.

This clonotype was seen repeatedly, ten times or more. CDR3 sequence: CASSSRMSSYNEQFF. DNA of the CDR3: TGTGCCAGCAGCTCGAGAATGAGCTCCTACAATGAGCAGTTCTTC. The chain recombines TRBV5-8 with TRBJ2-1; D gene unclear. V was trimmed by 3 bases and J by 0 bases, leaving 10 bases between them. The CDR3 is made up of 15 amino acids. Germline V lookup: CDR1 SGHTS, CDR2 YDEGEE.

This chain joins TRBV5-6 and TRBJ2-3; D not resolved. CDR1 is SGHDT, CDR2 YYEEEE, per germline. The V end was cut by 0 bases, the J end by 2 bases, with 7 bases between. The CDR3 has 14 amino acids. In nucleotides, the CDR3 is TGTGCCAGCAGCTTGGAATGGATCACAGATACGCAGTATTTT. Protein sequence: CASSLEWITDTQYF. The variable domain in full, completed from reference TRBV5-6 and TRBJ2-3, reads DAGVTQSPTHLIKTRGQQVTLRCSPKSGHDTVSWYQQALGQGPQFIFQYYEEEERQRGNFPDRFSGHQFPNYSSELNVNALLLGDSALYLCASSLEWITDTQYFGPGTRLTVL.

The rearrangement joins TRBV25-1 to TRBJ2-1; TRBD2 might be the D (6 bases). The CDR3 spans 16 residues. The V end lost 2 bases, the J end lost 4 bases, and 15 bases lay between the germline ends. Per the germline V gene, CDR1 is MGHDK and CDR2 is SYGVNS. The CDR3 DNA sequence: TGTGCCAGCAGTGAAAGGAGGGCCTTTGTGTACAATGAGCAGTTCTTC. This translates into CASSERRAFVYNEQFF.

The J gene is TRBJ1-4, the V gene TRBV15; a possible D gene is TRBD1 (5 bases). This CDR3 is 14 amino acids long. V shed 5 bases and J shed 10 bases, with 17 bases lying between them. Germline CDR1 reads LNHNV; CDR2 reads YYDKDF (reference sequence). DNA of the CDR3: TGTGCCACCAGCGATTTCTCGGGGCGCGGAAAACTGTTTTTT. Amino acids: CATSDFSGRGKLFF.

This clonotype occurred a few times. The chain couples TRBV29-1 to TRBJ2-1, with D perhaps matching TRBD2 (6 bases). The CDR3 covers 15 residues. V shed 7 bases and J shed 0 bases, with 16 bases lying between them. Per germline, CDR1 SQVTM and CDR2 ANQGSEA. This CDR3 is CSADEAGSSYNEQFF. CDR3 nucleotides: TGCAGCGCCGATGAGGCCGGGAGCTCCTACAATGAGCAGTTCTTC.

This clonotype was recorded many times. The chain employs TRBV28 and TRBJ2-3; TRBD2 matches at 12 bases. Per germline, CDR1 MDHEN and CDR2 SYDVKM. The length of the CDR3 is 16 residues. With V trimmed by 5 bases and J by 2 bases, 5 bases remained unmatched. CDR3 sequence: CASSLTSGRATDTQYF. The CDR3 DNA sequence: TGTGCCAGCAGTCTGACTAGCGGGAGAGCCACAGATACGCAGTATTTT.

As to this clonotype: The junction does not match germline at one end; this may be a read error. The V gene is TRBV7-2, the J gene TRBJ1-6; D gene unclear. CDR1 and CDR2 from the germline V gene are SGHTA and FQGNSA. This CDR3 is built from 15 residues. For the CDR3, the DNA is TGTGCCAGCAGTGAATTTAGCTCCTATAATTCACCACTCCACTTT. Residues: CASSEFSSYNSPLHF.

This clonotype was counted a single time. This chain uses TRBV5-6 with TRBJ2-1, with 11 bases aligning to TRBD2. CDR3 size: 15 residues. Germline trimming cut 0 bases from V and 9 bases from J; bases unmatched to any gene: 5. The germline gives CDR1 SGHDT, CDR2 YYEEEE. The CDR3 DNA reads as TGTGCCAGCAGCTTGGGACTAGCGGGACGCCGTGAGCAGTTCTTC. Its translation is CASSLGLAGRREQFF. The full variable domain, rest sourced from reference TRBV5-6 and TRBJ2-1, is DAGVTQSPTHLIKTRGQQVTLRCSPKSGHDTVSWYQQALGQGPQFIFQYYEEEERQRGNFPDRFSGHQFPNYSSELNVNALLLGDSALYLCASSLGLAGRREQFFGPGTRLTVL.

This clonotype occurred a few times. The rearrangement uses TRBV7-2 and TRBJ1-1, with no clear D. Germline values: CDR1 SGHTA, CDR2 FQGNSA. The CDR3 is 14 amino acids. V shed 1 base and J shed 0 bases, with 6 bases lying between them. CDR3 DNA: TGTGCCAGCAGCTTAGGTACATTGAACACTGAAGCTTTCTTT. Its translation: CASSLGTLNTEAFF.

This chain joins TRBV20-1 and TRBJ1-2; 9 bases map to TRBD1. The germline V gene encodes CDR1 DFQATT and CDR2 SNEGSKA (reference sequence). Unmatched junction bases numbered 2, after V lost 5 bases and J lost 4 bases. The length of the CDR3 is 12 residues. CDR3 DNA: TGCAGTGCTGAGGACAGGGGCTATGGCTACACCTTC. Amino acid sequence: CSAEDRGYGYTF.